The 23 T cell receptor beta chains listed next were all sequenced from one sample in a study of shared clonotypes between healthy human individuals. Generated by immunoSEQ multiplex PCR, the TCRdb table keeps only in-frame clones and is missing some. Of about 640,000 clones listed, more than 70% are singletons. The material sequenced was memory CD4+ T cells sorted from blood. The subset was: CD45RA-negative fraction. Receptor source: a woman aged 25 to 39 in good health.

This clone was picked up one time. The chain has TRBV20-1 and TRBJ2-5; D is unresolved. The J call may be incorrect, as the DNA end agrees better with TRBJ2-7. Germline V gene data show CDR1 as DFQATT and CDR2 as SNEGSKA (reference sequence). The CDR3 totals 10 residues. CDR3 nucleotide sequence: TGCAGTGCCTTATCTTACGAGCAGTACTTC. It encodes CSALSYEQYF.

The chain is built from TRBV9 and TRBJ2-5; D is possibly TRBD2 (6 bases). This CDR3 is 17 amino acids long. V shed 4 bases and J shed 1 base, with 20 bases lying between them. CDR1 and CDR2 from the germline V gene are SGDLS and YYNGEE. CDR3 residues: CASSPPPGRGTQETQYF. Written as DNA, the CDR3 is TGTGCCAGCAGCCCACCCCCAGGACGGGGGACCCAAGAGACCCAGTACTTC.

This clone was recorded many times. The V call is TRBV6-6, the J call TRBJ1-1; D is perhaps TRBD1 (5 bases). The length of the CDR3 is 16 residues. The V and J ends lost 0 bases and 1 base respectively, with 12 bases between them. Germline CDR1 is MNHNY and CDR2 is SVGAGI (reference sequence). The CDR3 coding sequence is TGTGCCAGCAGTTACTCGAGAGGGGTGACGAACACTGAAGCTTTCTTT. Translating gives CASSYSRGVTNTEAFF.

The chain carries TRBV5-1 and TRBJ2-1, with TRBD1 matching 7 bases. This CDR3 region has 16 residues. CDR1 is SGHRS, CDR2 YFSETQ, per germline. J gave up 14 bases and V 2 bases, and 19 bases lay outside the gene matches. The CDR3: CASSLEGRPTGLGEFF. The CDR3 DNA is TGCGCCAGCAGCTTAGAGGGAAGACCGACAGGGTTGGGCGAGTTCTTC.

This clone was detected a few times. The chain uses TRBV18 and TRBJ2-7; D may correspond to TRBD1 or TRBD2 (5 bases each). V was clipped by 3 bases and J by 3 bases, with 12 bases between them. Germline loops: CDR1 KGHSH, CDR2 LQKENI. The length of the CDR3 is 14 residues. DNA for the CDR3: TGTGCCAGCTCACCCGGGACGGTCAACTACGAGCAGTACTTC. Translation: CASSPGTVNYEQYF.

The chain links TRBV28 to TRBJ1-2; no clear D. V lost 6 bases and J 4 bases, leaving 12 bases between the germline ends. The CDR3 is made up of 13 amino acids. Looked up from germline, CDR1 is MDHEN and CDR2 is SYDVKM. CDR3 protein: CASRSRAFYGYTF. CDR3 sequence (DNA): TGTGCCAGCAGATCCCGGGCATTCTATGGCTACACCTTC.

The V gene is TRBV9, the J gene TRBJ1-2; a possible D gene is TRBD1 (5 bases). From germline, CDR1 is SGDLS and CDR2 YYNGEE. V gave up 5 bases and J gave up 4 bases, with 12 bases separating them. This CDR3 comprises 13 residues. Here the CDR3 reads CASRRGVGYGYTF. Here the CDR3 DNA reads TGTGCCAGCAGGAGGGGAGTAGGCTATGGCTACACCTTC.

About this clone: It is likely a read error: a sequence one base away is far more abundant. Other nucleotide sequences from this sample produce the same CDR3. The V and J genes are TRBV19 and TRBJ2-7, with 7 positions matching TRBD1. The CDR3 length is 13 residues. Looked up from germline, CDR1 is LNHDA and CDR2 is SQIVND (reference sequence). CDR3 region: CASSRQGVGEQYF. The DNA of the CDR3 is TGTGCCAGTTCCCGTCAGGGGGTGGGGGAGCAATACTTC.

The V and J genes are TRBV25-1 and TRBJ2-5; no clear D. This CDR3 has 12 residues. Germline V gene lookup returns CDR1 MGHDK and CDR2 SYGVNS. Between the trimmed V and J ends, which lost 10 bases and 4 bases, there was a span of 13 bases. CDR3 protein: CATARIRETQYF. The CDR3 DNA reads as TGTGCCACCGCCCGGATTCGAGAGACCCAGTACTTC.

This chain joins TRBV5-6 and TRBJ1-5, with D maybe TRBD1 (6 bases). CDR1 is SGHDT and CDR2 is YYEEEE in the germline V gene. V was cut by 1 base and J by 2 bases, with 10 bases left in between. This CDR3 spans 15 amino acids. The CDR3 is CASSLWGAGNQPQHF. The CDR3 nucleotides are TGTGCCAGCAGCTTGTGGGGGGCCGGCAATCAGCCCCAGCATTTT.

This clone was observed a few times. This chain uses TRBV28 with TRBJ2-7; D is perhaps TRBD1 (6 bases). Trimming removed 6 bases at V and 3 bases at J, with 9 bases between. CDR1 and CDR2 (germline): MDHEN, SYDVKM. There are 12 residues in the CDR3. Here the CDR3 reads CASRDRNYEQYF. As DNA, the CDR3 is TGTGCCAGCAGGGACAGAAACTACGAGCAGTACTTC.

Only one count was recorded for this clone. The chain uses TRBV18 and TRBJ2-2; no definite D call. The CDR3 covers 12 residues. Germline loops: CDR1 KGHSH, CDR2 LQKENI. Deletions cut 6 bases from V and 6 bases from J, with 8 bases between. The CDR3 DNA is TGTGCCAGCTCTCAATGGGCCGGGGAGCTGTTTTTT. Residues: CASSQWAGELFF.

This clone turned up a few times. CDR3 sequence reads: CASSYKTGFGVAEAFF. CDR3 nucleotides: TGTGCCAGCAGCTACAAGACAGGTTTTGGGGTCGCTGAAGCTTTCTTT. The chain employs TRBV7-2 and TRBJ1-1; D perhaps matches TRBD1 (6 bases). CDR3 length: 16 amino acids. Germline V lookup: CDR1 SGHTA, CDR2 FQGNSA. V lost 4 bases and J 6 bases, leaving 21 bases between the germline ends.

The V gene is TRBV18, the J gene TRBJ2-2; 7 nucleotides align to TRBD1. In germline, CDR1 is KGHSH, CDR2 LQKENI. This CDR3 spans 14 amino acids. V lost 6 bases, J lost 5 bases, and 6 bases stayed unmatched. CDR3 protein: CASSLRQGTGELFF. The CDR3 bases are TGTGCCAGCTCGCTTCGACAGGGAACCGGGGAGCTGTTTTTT.

The chain carries TRBV7-2 and TRBJ2-7; D is possibly TRBD2 (6 bases). Germline values: CDR1 SGHTA, CDR2 FQGNSA. V shed 8 bases and J shed 4 bases, with 18 bases lying between them. This CDR3 comprises 14 residues. The CDR3 protein is CASGPSAPRYEQYF. CDR3 coding DNA: TGTGCCAGCGGACCTAGCGCCCCACGGTACGAGCAGTACTTC.

A note on this clone: At the DNA level, this CDR3 is encoded by other sequences in the same sample as well. This chain connects TRBV5-1 to TRBJ2-3, with 7 bases lining up with TRBD1. Germline CDR1 SGHRS, CDR2 YFSETQ. The ends lost 0 bases at V and 2 bases at J; junction bases unmatched: 3. This CDR3 region has 15 residues. CDR3 residues: CASSLGDRDTDTQYF. The CDR3, as DNA: TGCGCCAGCAGCTTGGGCGACAGGGACACAGATACGCAGTATTTT.

This clone was picked up a small number of times. This chain connects TRBV25-1 to TRBJ1-4; the match to TRBD1 covers 7 bases. V lost 6 bases and J lost 4; bases outside the gene matches: 2. Germline lookup yields CDR1 MGHDK and CDR2 SYGVNS. This CDR3 contains 13 residues. As DNA, the CDR3 is TGTGCCAGCAGGGGACAGCATAATGAAAAACTGTTTTTT. As protein: CASRGQHNEKLFF.

The chain joins TRBV21-1 to TRBJ2-1. TRBV21-1 is listed as a pseudogene. CDR3 length: 18 residues. The CDR3 region has the DNA TGTGCCAGCAGCAAAGCTTGTGGCCGCCTGATACTTCGGAATGAGCAGTTCTTC. It is translated as CASSKACGRLILRNEQFF.

This chain joins TRBV7-9 and TRBJ2-1, with TRBD1 matching over 7 bases. J gave up 7 bases and V 5 bases, and 5 bases lay outside the gene matches. The CDR3 totals 13 residues. Germline V lookup: CDR1 SEHNR, CDR2 FQNEAQ (reference sequence). Here the CDR3 DNA reads TGTGCCAGCAGCCCGGGGACAGTTAATGAGCAGTTCTTC. Translating it yields CASSPGTVNEQFF.

J is TRBJ2-7 and V is TRBV7-9; the match to TRBD2 covers 8 bases. CDR3 size: 16 residues. Germline CDR1 and CDR2: SEHNR and FQNEAQ (reference sequence). The trim removed 1 base at V and 9 bases at J, leaving 14 bases unmatched. CDR3: CASSLVFREGHLRQYF. DNA of the CDR3: TGTGCCAGCAGCTTAGTATTTCGGGAGGGCCACCTACGGCAGTACTTC. Variable domain in full (rest from reference TRBV7-9 and TRBJ2-7): DTGVSQNPRHKITKRGQNVTFRCDPISEHNRLYWYRQTLGQGPEFLTYFQNEAQLEKSRLLSDRFSAERPKGSFSTLEIQRTEQGDSAMYLCASSLVFREGHLRQYFGPGTRLTVT.

The gene calls are TRBV7-2 and TRBJ2-5; 7 positions agree with TRBD2. V lost 4 bases and J lost 5; bases outside the gene matches: 10. The CDR3 has 15 residues. Germline V gives CDR1 SGHTA, CDR2 FQGNSA. CDR3 nucleotide sequence: TGTGCCAGCAGCTCGACTAGCCCAAGTAGGGAGACCCAGTACTTC. This gives the protein CASSSTSPSRETQYF.

This clone was seen a few times. This sample includes further DNA sequences coding for the same CDR3. This sequence joins TRBV28 and TRBJ2-5, with D hard to call. Trimming cost V 3 bases and J 5 bases, with 4 bases left between them. CDR1 is MDHEN and CDR2 is SYDVKM in the germline V gene. This CDR3 is 11 amino acids long. The CDR3 is CASSLRETQYF. The CDR3 coding sequence is TGTGCCAGCAGTTTGAGGGAGACCCAGTACTTC.

The V and J genes are TRBV7-4 and TRBJ1-2; 9 bases are a match to TRBD1. V shed 3 bases, J shed 4 bases, and the junction held 6 bases outside the gene matches. Germline CDR1 reads SGHVT; CDR2 reads SQSDAQ. CDR3 length: 15 residues. The CDR3 protein is CASSFLGQGIYGYTF. Here the CDR3 DNA reads TGTGCCAGCAGCTTCCTGGGACAGGGCATCTATGGCTACACCTTC.